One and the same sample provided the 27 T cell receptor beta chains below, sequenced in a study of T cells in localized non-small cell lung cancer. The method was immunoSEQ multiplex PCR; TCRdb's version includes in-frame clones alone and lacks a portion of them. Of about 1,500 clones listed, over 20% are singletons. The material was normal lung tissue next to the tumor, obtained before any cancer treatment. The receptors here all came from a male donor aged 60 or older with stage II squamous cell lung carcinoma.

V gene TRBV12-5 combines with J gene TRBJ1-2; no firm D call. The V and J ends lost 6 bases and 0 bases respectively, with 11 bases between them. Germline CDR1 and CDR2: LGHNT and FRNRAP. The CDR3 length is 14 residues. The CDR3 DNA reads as TGTGCTAGTGGAGATACACAGCCTAACTATGGCTACACCTTC. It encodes CASGDTQPNYGYTF.

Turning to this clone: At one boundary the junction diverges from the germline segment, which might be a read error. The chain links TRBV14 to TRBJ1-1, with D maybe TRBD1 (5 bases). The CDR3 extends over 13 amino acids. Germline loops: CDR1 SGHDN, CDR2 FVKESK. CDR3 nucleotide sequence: TGTGCCAGCAGCCAAACCGACAGTATCATACTTCTCTTT. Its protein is CASSQTDSIILLF.

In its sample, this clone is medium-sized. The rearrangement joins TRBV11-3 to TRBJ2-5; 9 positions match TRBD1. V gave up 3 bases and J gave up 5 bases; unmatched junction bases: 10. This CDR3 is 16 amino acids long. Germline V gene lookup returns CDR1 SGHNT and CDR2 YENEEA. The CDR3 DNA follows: TGTGCCAGCAGCTTGAGCATAACAGGGGGCTCGGAGACCCAGTACTTC. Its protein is CASSLSITGGSETQYF.

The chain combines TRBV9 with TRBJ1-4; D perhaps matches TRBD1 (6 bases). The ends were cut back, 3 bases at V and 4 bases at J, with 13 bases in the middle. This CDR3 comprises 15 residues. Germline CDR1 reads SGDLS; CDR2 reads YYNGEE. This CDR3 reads CASSEGGDLNEKLFF. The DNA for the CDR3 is TGTGCCAGCAGCGAGGGGGGAGACCTTAATGAAAAACTGTTTTTT.

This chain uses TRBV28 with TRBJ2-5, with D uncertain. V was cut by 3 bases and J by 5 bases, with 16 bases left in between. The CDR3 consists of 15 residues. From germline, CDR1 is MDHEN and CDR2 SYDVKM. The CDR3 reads CASSFSQERPETQYF. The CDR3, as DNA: TGTGCCAGCAGTTTCAGCCAGGAGCGACCCGAGACCCAGTACTTC. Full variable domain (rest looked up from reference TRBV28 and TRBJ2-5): DVKVTQSSRYLVKRTGEKVFLECVQDMDHENMFWYRQDPGLGLRLIYFSYDVKMKEKGDIPEGYSVSREKKERFSLILESASTNQTSMYLCASSFSQERPETQYFGPGTRLLVL.

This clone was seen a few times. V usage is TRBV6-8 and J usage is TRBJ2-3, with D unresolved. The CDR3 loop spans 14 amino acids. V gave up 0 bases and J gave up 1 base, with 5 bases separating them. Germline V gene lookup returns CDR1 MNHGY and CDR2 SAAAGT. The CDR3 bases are TGTGCCAGCAGTTACTCATTGGGCACAGATACGCAGTATTTT. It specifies CASSYSLGTDTQYF.

CDR3 sequence (DNA): TGTGCCAGCAGTCTGGGCGGGGGGGCAGATACGCAGTATTTT. Its protein product is CASSLGGGADTQYF. The V gene is TRBV6-8, the J gene TRBJ2-3; 9 bases are a match to TRBD2. The germline V gene encodes CDR1 MNHGY and CDR2 SAAAGT. The CDR3 loop spans 14 amino acids. The V and J ends lost 5 bases and 4 bases, in that order; junction bases with no gene match: 4.

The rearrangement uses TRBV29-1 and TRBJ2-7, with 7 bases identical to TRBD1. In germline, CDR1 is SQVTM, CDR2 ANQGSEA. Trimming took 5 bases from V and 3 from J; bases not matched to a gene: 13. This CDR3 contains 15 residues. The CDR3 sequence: CSVPQWTGPHYEQYF. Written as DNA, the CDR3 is TGCAGCGTTCCCCAATGGACAGGCCCTCACTACGAGCAGTACTTC.

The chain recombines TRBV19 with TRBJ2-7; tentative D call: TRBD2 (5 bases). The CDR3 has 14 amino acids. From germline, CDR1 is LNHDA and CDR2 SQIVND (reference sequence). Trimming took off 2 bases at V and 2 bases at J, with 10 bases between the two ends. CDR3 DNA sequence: TGTGCCAGTAGTATAAGAGTGGAGGCCTACGAGCAGTACTTC. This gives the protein CASSIRVEAYEQYF.

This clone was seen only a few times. CDR3 amino acids: CSVAMTGGQNEKLFF. In nucleotides, the CDR3 is TGCAGCGTTGCTATGACAGGGGGACAGAATGAAAAACTGTTTTTT. The V call is TRBV29-1, the J call TRBJ1-4; the match to TRBD1 covers 9 bases. Germline V lookup: CDR1 SQVTM, CDR2 ANQGSEA. The V segment lost 4 bases and the J segment 5 bases; nucleotides outside the gene matches: 8. This CDR3 comprises 15 residues. The variable domain in full, with the rest retrieved from reference TRBV29-1 and TRBJ1-4, is SAVISQKPSRDICQRGTSLTIQCQVDSQVTMMFWYRQQPGQSLTLIATANQGSEATYESGFVIDKFPISRPNLTFSTLTVSNMSPEDSSIYLCSVAMTGGQNEKLFFGSGTQLSVL.

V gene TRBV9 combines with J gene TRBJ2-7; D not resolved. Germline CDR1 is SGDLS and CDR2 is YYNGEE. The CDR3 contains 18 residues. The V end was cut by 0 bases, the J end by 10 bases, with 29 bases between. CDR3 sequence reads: CASSVVRLRVRVIPVQYF. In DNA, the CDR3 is TGTGCCAGCAGCGTAGTTCGGTTAAGGGTCAGAGTAATCCCCGTTCAGTACTTC.

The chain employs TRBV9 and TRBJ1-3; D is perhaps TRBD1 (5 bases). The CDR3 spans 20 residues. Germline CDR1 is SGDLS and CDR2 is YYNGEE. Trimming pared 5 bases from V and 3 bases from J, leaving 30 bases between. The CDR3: CASSEAPSRGGHGGGNTIYF. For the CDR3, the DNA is TGTGCCAGCAGTGAAGCGCCAAGTAGGGGTGGGCACGGGGGTGGAAACACCATATATTTT. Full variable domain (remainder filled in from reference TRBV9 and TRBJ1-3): DSGVTQTPKHLITATGQRVTLRCSPRSGDLSVYWYQQSLDQGLQFLIQYYNGEERAKGNILERFSAQQFPDLHSELNLSSLELGDSALYFCASSEAPSRGGHGGGNTIYFGEGSWLTVV.

This CDR3 is CASSDRTYNEQFF. CDR3 coding DNA: TGTGCCAGCAGTGATAGGACGTACAATGAGCAGTTCTTC. This chain links TRBV25-1 with TRBJ2-1, with D hard to call. CDR3 length equals 13 residues. Germline loops: CDR1 MGHDK, CDR2 SYGVNS. The V gene lost 3 bases and the J gene lost 4 bases, with 7 bases spanning the gap. The full variable domain, rest sourced from reference TRBV25-1 and TRBJ2-1, is EADIYQTPRYLVIGTGKKITLECSQTMGHDKMYWYQQDPGMELHLIHYSYGVNSTEKGDLSSESTVSRIRTEHFPLTLESARPSHTSQYLCASSDRTYNEQFFGPGTRLTVL.

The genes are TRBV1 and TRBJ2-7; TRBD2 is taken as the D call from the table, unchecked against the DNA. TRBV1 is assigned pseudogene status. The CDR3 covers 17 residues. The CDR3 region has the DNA TGCGCCAGCAGCCAAGGGTTCGGGAATAGCGTTGCTCGCGAGCAGTACTTC. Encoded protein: CASSQGFGNSVAREQYF.

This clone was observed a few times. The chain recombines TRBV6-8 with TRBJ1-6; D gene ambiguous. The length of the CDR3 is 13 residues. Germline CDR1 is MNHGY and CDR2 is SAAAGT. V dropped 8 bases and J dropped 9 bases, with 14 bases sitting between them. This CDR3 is CASRSKGGSPLHF. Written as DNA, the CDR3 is TGTGCCAGCCGGAGTAAGGGCGGTTCACCCCTCCACTTT.

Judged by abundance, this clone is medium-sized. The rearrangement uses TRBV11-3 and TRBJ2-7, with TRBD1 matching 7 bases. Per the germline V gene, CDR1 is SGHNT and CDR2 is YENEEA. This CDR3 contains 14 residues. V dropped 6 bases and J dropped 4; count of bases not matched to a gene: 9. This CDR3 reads CASRPGQDGYEQYF. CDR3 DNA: TGTGCCAGCAGACCCGGACAGGACGGGTACGAGCAGTACTTC.

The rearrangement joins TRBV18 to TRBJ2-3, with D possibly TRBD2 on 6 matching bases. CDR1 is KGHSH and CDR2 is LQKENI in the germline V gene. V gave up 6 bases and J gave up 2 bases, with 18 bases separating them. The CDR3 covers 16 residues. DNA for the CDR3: TGTGCCAGCTCCCAGGACGGGGGATTCCCCACAGATACGCAGTATTTT. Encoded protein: CASSQDGGFPTDTQYF.

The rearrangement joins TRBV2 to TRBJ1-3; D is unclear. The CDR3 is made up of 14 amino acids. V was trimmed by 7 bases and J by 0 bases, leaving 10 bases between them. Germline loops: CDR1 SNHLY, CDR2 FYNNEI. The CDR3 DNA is TGTGCCAGCACGAGGCCGTCCTCTGGAAACACCATATATTTT. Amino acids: CASTRPSSGNTIYF.

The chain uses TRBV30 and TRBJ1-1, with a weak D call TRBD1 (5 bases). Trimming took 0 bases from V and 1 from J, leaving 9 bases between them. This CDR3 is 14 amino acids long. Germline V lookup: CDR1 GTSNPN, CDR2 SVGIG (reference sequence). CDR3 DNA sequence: TGTGCCTGGAGTGTAAGCGGGGGGAACACTGAAGCTTTCTTT. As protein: CAWSVSGGNTEAFF.

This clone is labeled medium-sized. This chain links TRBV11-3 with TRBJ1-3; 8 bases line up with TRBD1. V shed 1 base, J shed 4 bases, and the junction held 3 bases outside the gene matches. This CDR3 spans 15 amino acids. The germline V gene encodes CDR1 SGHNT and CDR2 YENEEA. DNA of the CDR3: TGTGCCAGCAGCTTAGGGGGACAGGCGGGAAACACCATATATTTT. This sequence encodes CASSLGGQAGNTIYF.

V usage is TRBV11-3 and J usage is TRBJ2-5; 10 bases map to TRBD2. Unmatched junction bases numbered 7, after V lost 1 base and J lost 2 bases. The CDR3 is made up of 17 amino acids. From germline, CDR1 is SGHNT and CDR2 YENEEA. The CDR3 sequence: CASSLVALLAGQETQYF. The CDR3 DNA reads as TGTGCCAGCAGCTTAGTGGCCTTACTAGCGGGGCAAGAGACCCAGTACTTC.

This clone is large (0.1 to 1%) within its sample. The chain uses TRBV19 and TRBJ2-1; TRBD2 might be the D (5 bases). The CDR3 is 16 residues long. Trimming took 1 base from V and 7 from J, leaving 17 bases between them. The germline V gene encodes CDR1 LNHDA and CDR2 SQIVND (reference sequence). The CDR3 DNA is TGTGCCAGTAGTATAGGTGGGGTCCCCGGGGTAAATGAGCAGTTCTTC. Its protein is CASSIGGVPGVNEQFF.

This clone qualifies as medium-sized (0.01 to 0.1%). CDR3 sequence reads: CASRGSLTSSSGNTIYF. The CDR3 DNA reads as TGTGCCAGCAGGGGGAGCCTCACTTCGAGCTCTGGAAACACCATATATTTT. The chain uses TRBV6-8 and TRBJ1-3; D uncertain. The V gene lost 6 bases and the J gene lost 0 bases, with 18 bases spanning the gap. Germline V gene data show CDR1 as MNHGY and CDR2 as SAAAGT. This CDR3 contains 17 residues.

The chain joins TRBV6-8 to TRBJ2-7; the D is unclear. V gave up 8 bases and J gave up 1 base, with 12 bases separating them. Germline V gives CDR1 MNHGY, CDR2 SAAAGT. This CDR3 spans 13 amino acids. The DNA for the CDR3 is TGTGCCAGCCTAAAACTGGGTTCCTACGAGCAGTACTTC. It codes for CASLKLGSYEQYF.

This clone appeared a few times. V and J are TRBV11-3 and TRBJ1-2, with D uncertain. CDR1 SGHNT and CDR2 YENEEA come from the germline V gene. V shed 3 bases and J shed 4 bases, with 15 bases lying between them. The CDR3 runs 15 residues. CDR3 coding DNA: TGTGCCAGCAGCTTGCGGACCCTCGGGGTCTATGGCTACACCTTC. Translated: CASSLRTLGVYGYTF.

CDR3 DNA: TGTGCCAGCAGCCCCAGGACAGGGTGGAACACTGAAGCTTTCTTT. This codes for CASSPRTGWNTEAFF. The gene calls are TRBV14 and TRBJ1-1, with TRBD1 matching 8 bases. V dropped 4 bases and J dropped 1; count of bases not matched to a gene: 5. The germline gives CDR1 SGHDN, CDR2 FVKESK. The CDR3 is 15 amino acids.

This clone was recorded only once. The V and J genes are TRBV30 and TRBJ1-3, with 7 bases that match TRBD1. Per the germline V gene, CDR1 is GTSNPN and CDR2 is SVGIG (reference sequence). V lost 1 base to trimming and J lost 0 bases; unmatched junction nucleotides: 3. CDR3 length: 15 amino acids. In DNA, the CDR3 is TGTGCCTGGAGTGGGGACAGAGCCTCTGGAAACACCATATATTTT. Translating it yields CAWSGDRASGNTIYF. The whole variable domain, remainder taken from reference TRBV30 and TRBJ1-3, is SQTIHQWPATLVQPVGSPLSLECTVEGTSNPNLYWYRQAAGRGLQLLFYSVGIGQISSEVPQNLSASRPQDRQFILSSKKLLLSDSGFYLCAWSGDRASGNTIYFGEGSWLTVV.